These T cell receptor beta chains were read from a single sample in a study of cytomegalovirus exposure and HLA in healthy donors. Produced via immunoSEQ multiplex PCR; TCRdb's table is partial and in-frame only. Among 80,000 or so clones listed, approximately 75% were seen once. The sequencing input was PBMCs. These receptors originate from a woman aged 40 to 50 in good health and CMV-seronegative. Both conserved end residues are part of each CDR3. D genes are given only for firm matches. Expanded clones get a size class; other rows say once, few or many, or leave the size out.

abundance	d_gene	v_gene	j_gene	len	CDR3aa
NA	NA	TRBV10-1	TRBJ2-3	17	CASSEFRSGSGTDTQYF
NA	NA	TRBV19	TRBJ2-2	15	CASSIRAGDTGELFF
NA	NA	TRBV15	TRBJ2-2	13	CATSSSGIGGLFF
NA	NA	TRBV2	TRBJ1-5	14	CASSGVRPGQPQHF
NA	TRBD1	TRBV4-1	TRBJ1-3	15	CASSQSTGAGNTIYF
NA	NA	TRBV7-2	TRBJ2-5	14	CASSLEQEQETQYF
NA	NA	TRBV2	TRBJ1-2	15	CASRPQGRPNYGYTF
NA	NA	TRBV7-2	TRBJ2-7	17	CASSIRGPAYRAYEQYF
NA	TRBD1	TRBV6-1	TRBJ2-2	17	CASSEALGTAETGELFF
NA	NA	TRBV6-6	TRBJ2-1	15	CASRRTAKTHNEQFF
once	TRBD2	TRBV9	TRBJ2-3	14	CASSLRTSGDTQYF
once	NA	TRBV21-1	TRBJ2-7	20	CASSIKNGGRASILSYEQYF
NA	TRBD2	TRBV7-3	TRBJ2-1	15	CASSSTSGRAYEQFF
few	NA	TRBV7-2	TRBJ1-1	18	CASSPYPRTALGYTEAFF
NA	NA	TRBV5-4	TRBJ2-1	16	CASSNQGRPPGNEQFF
NA	NA	TRBV6-4	TRBJ1-5	15	CASSLSGDSGQPQHF
few	NA	TRBV2	TRBJ1-1	14	CASIYRVQNTEAFF
NA	TRBD1	TRBV6-6	TRBJ1-1	14	CASSRQGMNTEAFF
NA	NA	TRBV2	TRBJ2-1	14	CAIPLGSLANEQFF
NA	TRBD1	TRBV13	TRBJ2-1	15	CASSQPGQGYNEQFF
NA	TRBD1	TRBV2	TRBJ1-4	13	CATSRDRDEKLFF
NA	NA	TRBV5-5	TRBJ1-2	15	CASDHSVGTSYGYTF
few	NA	TRBV27	TRBJ1-1	13	CASSFSRATEAFF
NA	TRBD1	TRBV10-3	TRBJ2-7	12	CAIRTGGYEQYF
NA	TRBD2	TRBV30	TRBJ2-7	12	CAWSGGVYEQYF